The 10 T cell receptor beta chains below come from one sample, sequenced in a study of shared clonotypes between healthy human individuals. Generated by immunoSEQ multiplex PCR, the TCRdb table keeps only in-frame clones and is missing some. The data hold about 590,000 clones, with about 95% observed a single time. CD8 cells regarded as naive lacked CD45RO, were positively chosen for CCR7, and omitted terminally differentiated effector memory CD45RA+ cells. Material: naive CD8+ T cells sorted from blood. The receptors derive from a woman between 25 and 40 years old in good health.

The chain links TRBV28 to TRBJ2-7, with TRBD2 matching 13 bases. V shed 3 bases and J 2 bases; nucleotides not matched to a gene: 1. This CDR3 region has 15 residues. Germline V gives CDR1 MDHEN, CDR2 SYDVKM. The CDR3 DNA is TGTGCCAGCAGTTTTACTAGCGGGAGGGCCTACGAGCAGTACTTC. Its translation: CASSFTSGRAYEQYF. The entire variable domain, with the rest obtained from reference TRBV28 and TRBJ2-7, is as follows: DVKVTQSSRYLVKRTGEKVFLECVQDMDHENMFWYRQDPGLGLRLIYFSYDVKMKEKGDIPEGYSVSREKKERFSLILESASTNQTSMYLCASSFTSGRAYEQYFGPGTRLTVT.

The V gene is TRBV30, the J gene TRBJ2-1, with no clear D. The germline CDR1 and CDR2 sequences are GTSNPN and SVGIG (reference sequence). The CDR3 is 10 amino acids. Trimming removed 3 bases from V and 7 bases from J, with 4 bases in between. CDR3 protein: CAWSLNEQFF. The CDR3 DNA is TGTGCCTGGAGCCTGAATGAGCAGTTCTTC.

The CDR3 nucleotides read TGTGCCAGCAGTTTTACCGGGACGGAGAGAGGGAGCACCGGGGAGCTGTTTTTT. It translates to CASSFTGTERGSTGELFF. This chain connects TRBV28 to TRBJ2-2; perhaps D is TRBD1 or TRBD2 (5 bases each). Trimming took 3 bases from V and 4 from J, leaving 21 bases between them. CDR1 is MDHEN, CDR2 SYDVKM, per germline. The CDR3 is made up of 18 amino acids. The entire variable domain, with the rest obtained from reference TRBV28 and TRBJ2-2, is as follows: DVKVTQSSRYLVKRTGEKVFLECVQDMDHENMFWYRQDPGLGLRLIYFSYDVKMKEKGDIPEGYSVSREKKERFSLILESASTNQTSMYLCASSFTGTERGSTGELFFGEGSRLTVL.

This sequence joins TRBV28 and TRBJ2-5; the D is unclear. V was cut by 4 bases and J by 2 bases, with 5 bases left in between. The CDR3 runs 12 residues. Germline V gene lookup returns CDR1 MDHEN and CDR2 SYDVKM. The CDR3 bases are TGTGCCAGCAGTTCAACTCAAGAGACCCAGTACTTC. Protein product: CASSSTQETQYF.

This clone was seen more than once but under ten times. Additional DNA sequences in this sample encode the identical CDR3. The chain joins TRBV4-2 to TRBJ1-1; D is ambiguous. Germline values: CDR1 LGHNA, CDR2 YNFKEQ. Trimming removed 4 bases from V and 1 base from J, with 7 bases in between. CDR3 length equals 13 residues. CDR3 sequence reads: CASSPGWNTEAFF. CDR3 coding DNA: TGTGCCAGCAGCCCCGGATGGAACACTGAAGCTTTCTTT.

This clone was picked up one time. The chain recombines TRBV29-1 with TRBJ2-3; D uncertain. This CDR3 spans 12 amino acids. V lost 8 bases to trimming and J lost 4 bases, with 13 bases between them. Germline assignment: CDR1 SQVTM and CDR2 ANQGSEA. The CDR3: CSTQGRPDTQYF. Written as DNA, the CDR3 is TGCAGCACCCAAGGGCGGCCAGATACGCAGTATTTT.

The chain carries TRBV5-4 and TRBJ2-7; 9 bases fit TRBD1. V shed 3 bases, J shed 5 bases, and the junction held 6 bases outside the gene matches. The length of the CDR3 is 14 residues. The germline CDR1 and CDR2 sequences are SGHNT and YYREEE (reference sequence). CDR3 sequence reads: CASSWGDRVDEQYF. The CDR3 DNA follows: TGTGCCAGCAGCTGGGGGGACAGGGTCGACGAGCAGTACTTC.

V and J are TRBV6-1 and TRBJ2-3; no firm D call. The V end lost 3 bases, the J end lost 1 base, and 5 bases lay between the germline ends. Germline V gene data show CDR1 as MNHNS and CDR2 as SASEGT. This CDR3 is built from 13 residues. CDR3 sequence reads: CASSEQGTDTQYF. In nucleotides, the CDR3 is TGTGCCAGCAGTGAGCAGGGCACAGATACGCAGTATTTT.

This chain joins TRBV27 and TRBJ2-7, with D possibly being TRBD2 (6 bases). The CDR3 runs 15 residues. V lost 1 base, J lost 4 bases, and 14 bases lay in between. CDR1 and CDR2 from the germline V gene are MNHEY and SMNVEV (reference sequence). This CDR3 reads CASSLWGRLRYEQYF. In DNA, the CDR3 is TGTGCCAGCAGTTTATGGGGGAGGCTACGGTACGAGCAGTACTTC.

V and J are TRBV27 and TRBJ2-7; either TRBD1 or TRBD2 may fit D (7 bases each). Trimming took off 3 bases at V and 4 bases at J, with 16 bases between the two ends. CDR1 MNHEY and CDR2 SMNVEV come from the germline V gene (reference sequence). The CDR3 spans 15 residues. CDR3 in DNA: TGTGCCAGCAGTTTTGGGGGAGGGGGCCTATACGAGCAGTACTTC. Translating gives CASSFGGGGLYEQYF.